The clone carrying this T cell receptor (beta chain) was seen a handful of times. Source study methods: Counts of nucleated cells, estimated from reference gene primer amplification, were obtained. Generated by immunoSEQ multiplex PCR, the TCRdb table keeps only in-frame clones and is missing some. The V and J calls and clone size were taken over from that table, and D and trimming were inferred from the DNA. The sample shows roughly 300,000 clones, less than 85% of them seen only once. This CDR3 spans 12 amino acids. From germline, CDR1 is SNHLY and CDR2 FYNNEI. Trimming cost V 8 bases and J 2 bases, with 9 bases left between them. The data belong to a study of blood T cell repertoires in COVID-19. The wider study: Specimens from acute and convalescent COVID-19 originated in the United States, Italy and Spain.

Seattle patients were enrolled during active infection and followed longitudinally. The clonotype comes from a human donor with COVID-19, enrolled during active disease. The donor label of this sample is uncertain. Sequenced sample: peripheral blood. The chain recombines TRBV2 with TRBJ2-5, with a possible D match to TRBD1 (6 bases). The CDR3 region has the DNA TGTGCCAGCGGACAGCGACAAGAGACCCAGTACTTC. Its protein is CASGQRQETQYF.